Given below is one T cell receptor beta chain in context. Its antigen remains unidentified. Within one base of it there is no much larger clone, and no base qualities were kept. The cohort was made up of approximately 670 healthy bone marrow donors. All cohort members were sampled while nominally healthy, although unrecorded immune exposures were likely present. The donor tested CMV seronegative, placing the donor among the 300 to 450 seronegative members of the cohort. Every donor gave a peripheral blood sample, and the peripheral blood mononuclear cells from that sample were used for TCR beta sequencing. Genomic DNA was extracted from the blood cell samples with the Qiagen DNeasy Blood Extraction Kit. This entry comes from a study of cytomegalovirus exposure and HLA in healthy donors (dated by TCRdb to the late 2010s). Context from the whole study: An earlier analysis of several hundred of the donors reported more than 250 Gb of sequence data and around 110 million unique TCR beta sequences from about 179 million T cells. Typing coverage differed by locus: A, B, C, DRB1 and DQB1 were typed in about 620-630 donors, DQA1 in about 500, DPA1 in 600 to 610, and DPB1 in roughly 470. The study used immunosequencing to profile the T cell repertoires of several hundred subjects and linked those repertoires to cytomegalovirus serostatus. Besides the first cohort of approximately 710 subjects, a separate validation cohort made up of roughly 120 different subjects was used. Four to six DR-DQ haplotypes were handled as single units for association and clustering, since linkage in the cohort was strong. Class I and class II HLA loci were covered by the typing at four-digit resolution. Among about 360 genotyped donors of the cohort, an average of roughly 240,000 unique TCR beta nucleotide sequences were sequenced per donor, around 18% of them non-productive. The later analysis used no new phenotypic data to find candidate immune exposures, relying instead on TCR beta sequences and their occurrence across donors. To study patterns of TCR occurrence, a later analysis re-analyzed previously published TCR beta repertoires from around 670 donors and added high-resolution HLA genotyping. An earlier analysis of around 640 of the donors used high-throughput TCR beta sequencing to judge whether each TCR beta V gene segment behaved as functional or pseudogenic. Every discovery cohort repertoire had been produced on one sequencing platform. The study was designed to test whether signatures of past pathogen exposure could be identified by cataloging public T cell receptors. To predict cytomegalovirus infection status, the study brought together high-throughput TCR immunosequencing, statistical association of individual TCRs with disease status, and machine learning. An early release that covered about 600 HLA-typed donors contained approximately 290 gigabases of sequencing data and 75 million to 100 million unique TCR sequences. Donor age, sex, ethnicity and CMV serostatus were collected together with the repertoire data. A later genetic analysis took genome-wide SNP genotypes for about 55% of the roughly 700 donors and used that subset as a discovery cohort. Among the roughly 400 genotyped donors, 75% to 90% belonged to the genetic ancestry cluster associated with self-reported Caucasian donors.

The method behind the library was the immunoSEQ multiplex PCR assay. For the multiplex PCR, a mixture combining 60 forward primers for TCR Vbeta segments and 13 reverse primers for TCR Jbeta segments was used. A multiplex PCR assay on genomic DNA amplified the CDR3 region of rearranged TCR beta genes. The amplified TCR beta libraries were sequenced on the Illumina HiSeq System as 87-base-pair reads. Under the source paper's analysis protocol: In a later analysis, roughly 80 million unique TCR beta chains were counted across the 500 to 700 repertoires, and roughly 11 million of these chains were shared by at least two donors. Raw reads were error-corrected and collapsed into unique sequences with a nearest-neighbor algorithm that merged closely related sequences to remove PCR and sequencing errors. CDR3 sequences were aligned to IMGT reference sequences to assign V, D and J gene segments. Each retained sequence needed at least a six-nucleotide match to both a V gene segment and a J gene segment. Rearrangements were classified as productive when the CDR3 lacked stop codons and remained in frame with V and J, and all other rearrangements were classified as non-productive. CDR3 was defined according to IMGT convention as the region running from the second conserved V-encoded cysteine to the conserved J-encoded phenylalanine. In an earlier analysis of just under 600 of the donors, sequences lacking an unambiguous match to a single V gene segment were excluded. An earlier analysis of a few hundred of the donors classified V segments as functional when productive rearrangements were above 56.7% and as segregating when the standard deviation between donors was above 5%. A statistical classification framework was built to diagnose cytomegalovirus status from the catalog of TCR beta chain sequences. A later analysis assigned V and J genes by comparing TCR nucleotide sequences with IMGT/GENE-DB human TR gene sequences. A later analysis assigned CDR3 sequences and most-parsimonious VDJ recombination scenarios with the TCRdist pipeline. A later analysis defined each TCR beta chain by its CDR3 amino acid sequence plus V-gene family, and excluded reads lacking a unique V-gene family. To address suspected cross-contamination and a sequencing artifact, a later analysis removed over 500 highly shared, low-generation-probability nucleotide sequences. For each public chain, a later analysis derived a clonal expansion index from normalized ranks of inferred template counts within each repertoire. A later analysis computed generation probabilities with a VDJ recombination model fitted to out-of-frame rearrangements, and checked the results against IGoR. In a later analysis, hypergeometric tests were used to score TCR-TCR, TCR-HLA and TCR-CMV co-occurrence, with a repertoire-size bias correction applied to TCR pairs. False discovery rates were estimated in a later analysis by permuting HLA or CMV assignments 20 times. In a later analysis, co-occurring TCRs were grouped using DBSCAN, and TCRdist sequence similarity was added for clustering within HLA-allele-positive subsets. Repertoires with fewer than 30,000 or more than 120,000 public chains were left out of co-occurrence clustering, as were four to six repertoires with anomalous nucleotide sharing. The source is immuneACCESS, and TCRdb retained only in-frame sequences with V and J called. Part of the clones is not carried over; for the studies checked, unresolved V genes explain less than half of this, and the remainder is unexplained. V, J and clone size reflect that table, while D and trimming were determined from the DNA. The sample table shows roughly 150,000 clones, and about four fifths are seen once. The ten largest make up about 2.4% of the sample.

CDR1 and CDR2 (SGHAT, FQNNGV) derive from the germline V gene. The V end gives up 5 bases and the J end 7 bases, leaving 17 bases in the junction not matched to a gene. The CDR3 spans 18 residues, from the cysteine through the phenylalanine. Here the CDR3 DNA is all that survives: 54 bases in frame from base 1. The investigation overall reported the following: The sequencing pipeline was judged likely to have produced a cluster of highly shared sequence variants as a technical artifact. In this cohort, only TCR beta chains were sequenced, and detectable features were limited by the absence of alpha or paired-chain data. The authors suggested that the approach could potentially be extended to other disease states and immunological phenotypes. Because some donors lacked HLA typing at each locus, the association tests relied only on the typed subset. Because counts were too low, about 17 rarely observed V segments, including chromosome 9 orphons, were excluded from the earlier analysis of roughly 580 of the donors. Compared with the 666-donor mean, donors in an Asian-associated ancestry cluster had fewer N-insertions in productive TCRs, according to a later genetic analysis. Compared with equally common non-associated chains, HLA-associated TCR beta chains in a later analysis were more clonally expanded and had lower generation probabilities. A few of the identified cytomegalovirus-associated TCR beta chains were confirmed in vitro to be specific for cytomegalovirus antigens. A further reported finding was that TCR beta sequences accurately predicted the HLA-A and HLA-B alleles for most subjects in the first cohort. In an earlier analysis of 587 of the donors, most TCR beta V segments were observed in productive rearrangements about 90% or about 30% of the time, broadly matching IMGT annotations. In a later analysis, most CMV-associated TCR beta chains were found to appear HLA-restricted, with HLA associations seemingly driven largely by CMV exposure. Specific HLA alleles were associated with 16,951 TCR beta sequences at a false discovery rate of 0.05 in a later analysis. Linkage disequilibrium might explain the correlated functional status among segregating V segments, but an unknown experimental factor could not be excluded. Because the 87-base-pair reads could not distinguish some IMGT-functional V segments, including TRBV6-2 and TRBV6-3, those segments were excluded. Immune exposure information for the cohort was limited to CMV serostatus. A later genetic analysis associated a missense DCLRE1C variant with V-gene and J-gene trimming of TCR beta chains, and an independent cohort replicated the association. The study gave a list of about 150 TCR beta chains associated with cytomegalovirus. When HLA alleles, especially DR and DQ, strongly co-occurred, attributing TCR associations to individual alleles was difficult. Most TCR sequences were seen in very few donors, while some public TCRs were found in many individuals. The classifier was reported to diagnose cytomegalovirus status with high specificity and sensitivity in both the original and validation cohorts. A later analysis reported that several top co-occurrence clusters appeared linked to parvovirus B19, influenza, CMV and Epstein-Barr virus. According to a later analysis, TCR association rates differed among HLA loci, with DRB1 alleles showing the most associated TCRs and HLA-C alleles showing the fewest. Roughly uniform sequencing depth across donors was assumed in presence/absence analyses, although this assumption may not hold.

The rearranged chain carries TRBV11-2 and TRBJ2-2; 9 middle bases align to TRBD1. The receptor was isolated from a male donor in good health and CMV-seronegative. Sequences were obtained from PBMCs. The sequenced DNA is TGTGCCAGCAGCCCCAAGCTTGAGACAGGGGGTATGATCGGGGAGCTGTTTTTT. Its translation reads: CASSPKLETGGMIGELFF.